This record concerns one T cell receptor (beta chain) sequence. What it binds is unknown. Using immunoSEQ multiplex PCR, the repertoire was profiled, and TCRdb retains in-frame clones only, with some absent. Found here are about 100,000 clones, over 70% of them singletons; the top ten hold roughly an eighth. V lost 4 bases, J lost 6 bases, and 6 bases lay in between. Per the germline V gene, CDR1 is MNHEY and CDR2 is SMNVEV (reference sequence). This CDR3 is built from 11 residues. Relapses following autologous stem cell transplantation were seen in all patients, with brentuximab vedotin exposure varying. The data belong to a study of PD-1 blockade in classical Hodgkin lymphoma. Study summary: It was nivolumab at 3 mg/kg, given intravenously every 2 weeks, that patients received. Points from the study as a whole: Diminished baseline TCR diversity has been reported in newly diagnosed patients relative to healthy donors. Nivolumab starters within 1 year of ASCT were excluded.

The chain joins TRBV27 to TRBJ1-2; D unresolved. This sequence was found in a human donor with classical Hodgkin lymphoma. This material consisted of peripheral blood mononuclear cells (PBMCs), taken at baseline. The CDR3 DNA follows: TGTGCCAGCAGTTACATCGATGGCTACACCTTC. Amino acid sequence: CASSYIDGYTF.